This entry lists 8 T cell receptor beta chains sequenced from one sample in a study of regulatory T cells in long-lasting Graves disease. Building the TCR beta libraries relied on iRepertoire HTBI primers, and CDR3 regions underwent Arm-PCR. TCRdb redid the calling of the multiplex PCR reads with MiXCR, one entry per CDR3 protein. Of 200,000 to 250,000 distinct CDR3 sequences in the sample, around 20% were seen once. Regarding time point: newly diagnosed GD, antithyroid drugs for less than 3 months. PBMCs provided the RNA from which the TCR library was made. These sequences were also reported in another study, on T cells in Graves' hyperthyroidism and ophthalmopathy.

This specimen was peripheral blood mononuclear cells (PBMCs), taken at new diagnosis, from a patient treated with antithyroid drugs. Source of these receptors: a woman aged 25-40 years with Graves disease.

This chain joins TRBV6-1 and TRBJ2-1; a possible D gene is TRBD1 (5 bases). V was clipped by 4 bases and J by 7 bases, with 14 bases between them. CDR1 is MNHNS and CDR2 is SASEGT in the germline V gene. The CDR3 is 14 amino acids. The DNA for the CDR3 is TGTGCCAGCAGTGGGCAGGGTAAAATTAATGAGCAGTTCTTC. It encodes CASSGQGKINEQFF.

This clonotype was picked up many times. This sequence joins TRBV10-3 and TRBJ2-3, with unresolved D. The CDR3 covers 15 residues. CDR1 is ENHRY and CDR2 is SYGVKD in the germline V gene. The V end lost 0 bases, the J end lost 6 bases, and 13 bases lay between the germline ends. The CDR3 here is CAISESKQAGDTQYF. For the CDR3, the DNA is TGTGCCATCAGTGAGTCGAAGCAAGCTGGGGATACGCAGTATTTT.

The rearrangement links TRBV12-3 or TRBV12-4 to TRBJ1-1; TRBD1 matches 8 bases. CDR3 size: 14 residues. Unmatched junction bases numbered 1, after V lost 4 bases and J lost 0 bases. The CDR3 sequence is CASSWTGLNTEAFF. CDR3 DNA sequence: TGTGCCAGCAGTTGGACAGGGCTGAACACTGAAGCTTTCTTT.

Comment on this clonotype: This may stem from a read error, because a much larger clone lies one nucleotide away. The chain couples TRBV19 to TRBJ1-6; 9 bases match TRBD1. CDR1 is LNHDA and CDR2 is SQIVND in the germline V gene (reference sequence). There are 14 residues in the CDR3. DNA of the CDR3: TGTGCCAGTAGTAGCCGACAGGGGGTCTCACCCCCCCACTTT. Translating gives CASSSRQGVSPPHF.

This clonotype was seen ten or more times. The chain joins TRBV28 to TRBJ2-1; 10 nucleotides match TRBD2. V lost 2 bases and J lost 6; bases outside the gene matches: 4. CDR1 is MDHEN, CDR2 SYDVKM, per germline. This CDR3 is built from 15 residues. The CDR3 region has the DNA TGTGCCAGCAGTTTACTAGCGGGAGACCGCAATGAGCAGTTCTTC. Translation: CASSLLAGDRNEQFF.

This clonotype was recorded many times. The chain is built from TRBV5-1 and TRBJ1-1, with TRBD1 matching 9 bases. This CDR3 spans 16 amino acids. Trimming removed 2 bases from V and 1 base from J; junction bases left unmatched: 6. Germline CDR1 and CDR2: SGHRS and YFSETQ. The DNA for the CDR3 is TGCGCCAGCAGCTTTTCCAAGGACAGGGGGAACACTGAAGCTTTCTTT. Translated: CASSFSKDRGNTEAFF.

The chain employs TRBV5-1 and TRBJ2-1; tentatively, D is TRBD2 (6 bases). The germline CDR1 and CDR2 sequences are SGHRS and YFSETQ. Trimming removed 4 bases at V and 0 bases at J, with 20 bases between. The CDR3 sequence is 18 residues long. The CDR3 DNA follows: TGCGCCAGCAGCCCCGCGAAAATAGCGGCGAGCTCCTACAATGAGCAGTTCTTC. This sequence encodes CASSPAKIAASSYNEQFF.

This clonotype was detected many times. V and J are TRBV2 and TRBJ2-7; 8 bases align to TRBD2. V lost 4 bases and J lost 3; bases outside the gene matches: 8. CDR1 and CDR2 from the germline V gene are SNHLY and FYNNEI. This CDR3 has 15 amino acids. The CDR3 sequence: CASSGVAGTYYEQYF. The DNA for the CDR3 is TGTGCCAGCAGTGGAGTAGCGGGAACTTACTACGAGCAGTACTTC.